The 23 T cell receptor beta chains below come from one sample, sequenced in a study of blood T cell repertoires in COVID-19. Data came from immunoSEQ multiplex PCR; TCRdb stores just in-frame clones and leaves some out. The sample gives approximately 100,000 clones, about 85% of which show up once; 3.5% to 5.5% is in the top ten. Input material: peripheral blood. The receptor set was obtained from a man aged 70-80 years with acute or convalescent COVID-19.

The CDR3 DNA reads TGTGCCAGCAGCTTAGACAGGGAGTCATCACCCCTCCACTTT. Translating it yields CASSLDRESSPLHF. V is TRBV7-8 and J is TRBJ1-6, with D maybe TRBD1 (6 bases). Germline CDR1 is SGHVS and CDR2 is FQNEAQ. The length of the CDR3 is 14 residues. V gave up 1 base and J gave up 10 bases, with 11 bases separating them.

This chain links TRBV7-9 with TRBJ2-2, with 8 bases aligning to TRBD1. V shed 5 bases and J 4 bases; nucleotides not matched to a gene: 12. Germline V gene lookup returns CDR1 SEHNR and CDR2 FQNEAQ (reference sequence). CDR3 size: 17 residues. The chain's CDR3 is CASSLTSGGAGTGELFF. CDR3 DNA sequence: TGTGCCAGCAGCCTGACTTCAGGGGGCGCGGGCACCGGGGAGCTGTTTTTT.

The chain recombines TRBV2 with TRBJ1-2; 8 positions agree with TRBD1. CDR1 and CDR2 (germline): SNHLY, FYNNEI. The CDR3 consists of 13 residues. J gave up 10 bases and V 4 bases, and 8 bases lay outside the gene matches. The CDR3 sequence: CASSGDRWKVYTF. Here the CDR3 DNA reads TGTGCCAGCAGTGGGGACAGGTGGAAGGTCTACACCTTC.

This clone was observed a few times. This rearrangement joins TRBV6-5 to TRBJ1-2; D gene ambiguous. V lost 5 bases, J lost 8 bases, and 15 bases lay in between. The V gene's germline CDR1 is MNHEY and CDR2 SVGAGI. The CDR3 is 13 residues long. The DNA for the CDR3 is TGTGCCAGCAGTCCCGGGAGGGCTACGGGCTACACCTTC. Residues: CASSPGRATGYTF.

The chain recombines TRBV29-1 with TRBJ2-6; TRBD1 is a possible D gene (5 bases). V was shortened by 2 bases and J by 2 bases, with 10 bases between the two germline ends. The CDR3 loop spans 15 amino acids. Germline V gene sequence: CDR1 SQVTM, CDR2 ANQGSEA. DNA of the CDR3: TGCAGCGTTGAAATCCAAGGGGCTGGGGCCAACGTCCTGACTTTC. Its translation is CSVEIQGAGANVLTF.

This clone was counted a single time. The chain has TRBV28 and TRBJ1-1; D not resolved. Germline V lookup: CDR1 MDHEN, CDR2 SYDVKM. The CDR3 totals 10 residues. Trimming left V 4 bases short and J 11 bases short, with 8 bases between. This CDR3 is CASSSLEAFF. The CDR3 DNA reads as TGTGCCAGCAGTTCTCTGGAGGCTTTCTTT.

In its sample, this clone was seen a few times. J is TRBJ2-1 and V is TRBV19; 9 bases are shared with TRBD1. Germline V lookup: CDR1 LNHDA, CDR2 SQIVND (reference sequence). The CDR3 covers 15 residues. V lost 0 bases, J lost 10 bases, and 7 bases stayed unmatched. CDR3 sequence: CASSIDLGQGREQFF. The CDR3 DNA reads as TGTGCCAGTAGTATAGATCTGGGACAGGGCCGGGAGCAGTTCTTC. Full variable domain (rest looked up from reference TRBV19 and TRBJ2-1): DGGITQSPKYLFRKEGQNVTLSCEQNLNHDAMYWYRQDPGQGLRLIYYSQIVNDFQKGDIAEGYSVSREKKESFPLTVTSAQKNPTAFYLCASSIDLGQGREQFFGPGTRLTVL.

The chain has TRBV6-1 and TRBJ1-6; D is uncertain. Germline values: CDR1 MNHNS, CDR2 SASEGT. This CDR3 has 12 residues. Trimming pared 2 bases from V and 13 bases from J, leaving 9 bases between. CDR3 protein: CASSEPKRPLHF. The CDR3 region has the DNA TGTGCCAGCAGTGAACCCAAGAGGCCCCTCCACTTT.

The chain links TRBV28 to TRBJ2-7; D may be TRBD2 (6 bases). The CDR3 covers 15 residues. Trimming cost V 3 bases and J 2 bases, with 14 bases left between them. Germline CDR1 and CDR2: MDHEN and SYDVKM. The CDR3 DNA sequence: TGTGCCAGCAGTTTGGCCAGCGGGCCTACCTACGAGCAGTACGTC. Protein sequence: CASSLASGPTYEQYV.

The V and J genes are TRBV7-3 and TRBJ1-2; D not certain. There are 12 residues in the CDR3. V dropped 0 bases and J dropped 9 bases, with 8 bases sitting between them. Germline CDR1 is SGHTA and CDR2 is FQGTGA. The CDR3 nucleotides are TGTGCCAGCAGCTTAACGGTCGGTAGCTACACCTTC. This translates into CASSLTVGSYTF.

The chain recombines TRBV6-9 with TRBJ2-3; TRBD1 matches at 9 bases. V shed 5 bases, J shed 4 bases, and the junction held 4 bases outside the gene matches. From germline, CDR1 is MNHGY and CDR2 SVAAGI. This CDR3 has 14 residues. The CDR3 loop is CASSGTGLADTQYF. In DNA, the CDR3 is TGTGCCAGCAGTGGGACAGGGCTGGCAGATACGCAGTATTTT.

This clone appeared a single time. This chain links TRBV19 with TRBJ1-2; 7 nucleotides align to TRBD1. Germline CDR1 and CDR2: LNHDA and SQIVND (reference sequence). Trimming cost V 3 bases and J 6 bases; bases outside gene matches: 7. The CDR3 runs 14 residues. In nucleotides, the CDR3 is TGTGCCAGTAGTATGGAAAGGGGGCGAAATGGCTACACCTTC. The encoded protein is CASSMERGRNGYTF.

The rearrangement uses TRBV27 and TRBJ1-2; D gene uncertain. The CDR3 loop spans 13 amino acids. CDR1 is MNHEY, CDR2 SMNVEV, per germline (reference sequence). Deletions cut 5 bases from V and 0 bases from J, with 7 bases between. CDR3 coding DNA: TGTGCCAGCAGTCCACACACTAACTATGGCTACACCTTC. It specifies CASSPHTNYGYTF.

The genes are TRBV6-1 and TRBJ2-4, with TRBD2 matching over 7 bases. Looked up from germline, CDR1 is MNHNS and CDR2 is SASEGT. With 0 bases clipped from V and 13 bases from J, the junction kept 9 bases outside the gene matches. The CDR3 runs 14 residues. CDR3 protein: CASSEANPGLRQYF. The CDR3 DNA reads as TGTGCCAGCAGTGAAGCTAATCCGGGACTACGACAGTACTTC.

V is TRBV7-2 and J is TRBJ2-2; D is uncertain. Between the trimmed V and J ends, which lost 2 bases and 6 bases, there was a span of 7 bases. This CDR3 contains 13 residues. CDR1 is SGHTA and CDR2 is FQGNSA in the germline V gene. This CDR3 is CASSLRRPGELFF. The CDR3, as DNA: TGTGCCAGCAGCTTACGGCGGCCCGGGGAGCTGTTTTTT.

The chain has TRBV7-9 and TRBJ2-2, with a weak D call TRBD1 (7 bases). This CDR3 is built from 16 residues. Trimming took 4 bases from V and 3 from J, leaving 15 bases between them. Per germline, CDR1 SEHNR and CDR2 FQNEAQ (reference sequence). CDR3 amino acids: CASSSPRGADTGELFF. In DNA form, the CDR3 reads TGTGCCAGCAGCTCGCCCAGGGGGGCGGACACCGGGGAGCTGTTTTTT. The whole variable domain, remainder taken from reference TRBV7-9 and TRBJ2-2, is DTGVSQNPRHKITKRGQNVTFRCDPISEHNRLYWYRQTLGQGPEFLTYFQNEAQLEKSRLLSDRFSAERPKGSFSTLEIQRTEQGDSAMYLCASSSPRGADTGELFFGEGSRLTVL.

This clone was detected only once. The chain recombines TRBV21-1 with TRBJ2-6; the table names TRBD1, a call not compared with the DNA. TRBV21-1 is termed a pseudogene. CDR3 length: 20 amino acids. In nucleotides, the CDR3 is TGTGCCAGCAGCAAAAAGGACCGGGACAGGGGCCTCTCTGGGGCCAACGTCCTGACTTTC. This codes for CASSKKDRDRGLSGANVLTF.

This rearrangement joins TRBV10-1 to TRBJ2-5, with D possibly TRBD1 on 6 matching bases. The V end was cut by 1 base, the J end by 2 bases, with 11 bases between. Per the germline V gene, CDR1 is WNHNN and CDR2 is SYGVQD (reference sequence). The CDR3 is made up of 15 amino acids. The CDR3 DNA reads TGCGCCAGCAGTGAGTTTATGCAGGGGCAAGAGACCCAGTACTTC. The encoded protein is CASSEFMQGQETQYF.

This clone was picked up a small number of times. The chain joins TRBV7-2 to TRBJ2-1; 10 bases agree with TRBD2. CDR3 length: 14 residues. Germline V gives CDR1 SGHTA, CDR2 FQGNSA. Trimming at V came to 1 base and at J to 8 bases, leaving 2 bases not matched to a gene. This CDR3 reads CASSLEAGGHEQFF. CDR3 DNA: TGTGCCAGCAGCTTAGAAGCGGGGGGGCATGAGCAGTTCTTC. The full variable domain, completed using reference TRBV7-2 and TRBJ2-1, is GAGVSQSPSNKVTEKGKDVELRCDPISGHTALYWYRQSLGQGLEFLIYFQGNSAPDKSGLPSDRFSAERTGGSVSTLTIQRTQQEDSAVYLCASSLEAGGHEQFFGPGTRLTVL.

The rearrangement uses TRBV29-1 and TRBJ2-1; 10 bases are a match to TRBD1. Germline lookup yields CDR1 SQVTM and CDR2 ANQGSEA. The CDR3 sequence is 13 residues long. The V and J ends lost 2 bases and 13 bases, in that order; junction bases with no gene match: 8. CDR3 amino acids: CSVERGTGDVQFF. The CDR3 region has the DNA TGCAGCGTTGAACGGGGGACAGGGGATGTCCAGTTCTTC.

The rearrangement uses TRBV5-4 and TRBJ2-7; D perhaps matches TRBD1 (6 bases). Germline loops: CDR1 SGHNT, CDR2 YYREEE (reference sequence). The CDR3 spans 16 residues. Trimming shortened V by 0 bases and J by 7 bases, and 20 bases separated the two germline ends. The CDR3 DNA reads TGTGCCAGCAGCTTGGGGCCCCAGGGGACCCCGGGGGAGCAGTACTTC. Translating gives CASSLGPQGTPGEQYF. Full variable domain (remainder filled in from reference TRBV5-4 and TRBJ2-7): ETGVTQSPTHLIKTRGQQVTLRCSSQSGHNTVSWYQQALGQGPQFIFQYYREEENGRGNFPPRFSGLQFPNYSSELNVNALELDDSALYLCASSLGPQGTPGEQYFGPGTRLTVT.

The chain carries TRBV6-5 and TRBJ1-1; possibly TRBD1 for D (5 bases). Trimming removed 10 bases from V and 3 bases from J, with 15 bases in between. This CDR3 spans 13 amino acids. Per germline, CDR1 MNHEY and CDR2 SVGAGI. CDR3 nucleotides: TGTGCCACCACACAGGTGGAGTACACTGAAGCTTTCTTT. Residues: CATTQVEYTEAFF.

This chain joins TRBV28 and TRBJ1-3; 8 bases are shared with TRBD1. Losses at the gene ends were 6 bases for V and 4 bases for J; bases not matched to a gene: 5. Germline V gives CDR1 MDHEN, CDR2 SYDVKM. CDR3 length equals 14 residues. In DNA, the CDR3 is TGTGCCAGCAGACCAGGGGGCGCGGGAAACACCATATATTTT. It encodes CASRPGGAGNTIYF. The whole variable domain, filled in from reference TRBV28 and TRBJ1-3, reads DVKVTQSSRYLVKRTGEKVFLECVQDMDHENMFWYRQDPGLGLRLIYFSYDVKMKEKGDIPEGYSVSREKKERFSLILESASTNQTSMYLCASRPGGAGNTIYFGEGSWLTVV.